The next 5 T cell receptor beta chains were all read from a single sample in a study of CD8 T cells in Susac syndrome. An amount of RNA that ranged from roughly 0.45 to 1 ug was reverse transcribed with random hexamers. TCRdb analysed the immunoSEQ multiplex PCR reads with MiXCR anew, one entry per CDR3 protein. This sample yields approximately 130,000 distinct CDR3 sequences, of which 94% are seen a single time; about 0.089% belongs to the top ten. Sequences were obtained from CD4+ T cells from PBMCs. The receptors were sampled from a human donor in good health.

V usage is TRBV6-2 or TRBV6-3 and J usage is TRBJ2-7, with 12 nucleotides matching TRBD2. With 2 bases clipped from V and 6 bases from J, the junction kept 2 bases outside the gene matches. CDR3 length: 14 residues. Germline CDR1 MNHEY, CDR2 SVGEGT. The CDR3 DNA reads as TGTGCCAGCAGTTACGTACTAGCGGGAGGCGAGCAGTACTTC. It is translated as CASSYVLAGGEQYF.

The J gene is TRBJ1-2, the V gene TRBV6-5; a possible D gene is TRBD1 (5 bases). This CDR3 has 12 amino acids. Trimming took 9 bases from V and 5 from J, leaving 13 bases between them. Germline CDR1 and CDR2: MNHEY and SVGAGI. This chain's CDR3 is CASKDRLYGYTF. The DNA for the CDR3 is TGTGCCAGTAAAGACAGACTTTATGGCTACACCTTC.

J is TRBJ2-2 and V is TRBV27; 7 nucleotides line up with TRBD1. CDR1 MNHEY and CDR2 SMNVEV come from the germline V gene (reference sequence). The CDR3 consists of 14 residues. Trimming took 6 bases from V and 4 from J; bases not matched to a gene: 5. CDR3 bases: TGTGCCAGCAGCCTGGGACAGACCACCGGGGAGCTGTTTTTT. Translation gives CASSLGQTTGELFF.

The rearrangement joins TRBV30 to TRBJ1-5, with a possible D match to TRBD1 (6 bases). Trimming shortened V by 3 bases and J by 7 bases, and 19 bases separated the two germline ends. CDR1 is GTSNPN, CDR2 SVGIG, per germline (reference sequence). The CDR3 loop spans 15 amino acids. The CDR3 nucleotides are TGTGCCTGGAGCGCACCGGGGGCCCCTAGGCAGCCCCAGCATTTT. Translating it yields CAWSAPGAPRQPQHF.

The chain combines TRBV5-6 with TRBJ1-5, with D maybe TRBD1 (6 bases). Germline values: CDR1 SGHDT, CDR2 YYEEEE. This CDR3 has 14 amino acids. V lost 4 bases, J lost 1 base, and 9 bases lay in between. The CDR3 spells CASSTRGSNQPQHF. In DNA, the CDR3 is TGTGCCAGCAGCACCAGGGGAAGCAATCAGCCCCAGCATTTT.